The clone carrying this T cell receptor beta chain was detected a few times. What it binds is not known. This entry comes from a study of blood T cells in healthy people across ages. Overall study findings and caveats: The study lacked donor CMV status, which possibly confounded expanded clonotype changes.

It was with a sample-barcoded 5' primer and a J-beta primer mix that a second PCR of roughly 7 to 12 cycles was run. TCRdb itself ran the 5' RACE reads through MiXCR, one entry per CDR3 protein. This repertoire shows roughly 1,100,000 distinct CDR3 sequences, roughly 24% found once; its top ten account for approximately 0.79%. From germline, CDR1 is MGHRA and CDR2 YSYEKL. The CDR3 is made up of 15 amino acids. Trimming stripped 0 bases from V and 6 bases from J, with 12 bases between. This sample also appeared in a second study, on T cells of mothers and their children. That work adds: All donors were healthy and Caucasian; they were a few mothers and their six children.

The chain has TRBV4-1 and TRBJ1-5, with D perhaps matching TRBD1 (5 bases). Sequencing was done on a sample of blood. The sequence was obtained from a girl aged 2-9 years in good health. The chain's CDR3 is CASSQEPWGLQPQHF. CDR3 nucleotide sequence: TGCGCCAGCAGCCAAGAACCTTGGGGACTTCAGCCCCAGCATTTT.